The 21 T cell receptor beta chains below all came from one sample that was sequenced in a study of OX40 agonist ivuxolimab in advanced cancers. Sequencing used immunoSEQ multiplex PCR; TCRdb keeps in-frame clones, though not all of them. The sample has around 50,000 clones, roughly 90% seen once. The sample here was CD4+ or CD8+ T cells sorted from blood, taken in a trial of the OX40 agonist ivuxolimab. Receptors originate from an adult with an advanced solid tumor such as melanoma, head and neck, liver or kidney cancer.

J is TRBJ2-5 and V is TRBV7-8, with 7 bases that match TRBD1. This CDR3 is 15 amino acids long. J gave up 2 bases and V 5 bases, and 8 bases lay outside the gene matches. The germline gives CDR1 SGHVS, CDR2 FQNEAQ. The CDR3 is CASSRLRDRQETQYF. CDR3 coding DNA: TGTGCCAGCAGCAGACTCCGGGACAGACAAGAGACCCAGTACTTC.

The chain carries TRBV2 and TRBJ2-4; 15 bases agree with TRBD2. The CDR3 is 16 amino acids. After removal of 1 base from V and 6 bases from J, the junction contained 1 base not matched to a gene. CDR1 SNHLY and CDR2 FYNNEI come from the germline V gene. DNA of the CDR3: TGTGCCAGCAGTGAAGGGACTAGCGGGAGGGGAAACATTCAGTACTTC. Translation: CASSEGTSGRGNIQYF.

Here the CDR3 reads CASSFFGVTFEAFF. In DNA, the CDR3 is TGTGCCAGCAGTTTTTTTGGTGTCACTTTTGAAGCTTTCTTT. V and J are TRBV28 and TRBJ1-1; D gene uncertain. V dropped 3 bases and J dropped 7 bases, with 15 bases sitting between them. Per germline, CDR1 MDHEN and CDR2 SYDVKM. The CDR3 has 14 amino acids.

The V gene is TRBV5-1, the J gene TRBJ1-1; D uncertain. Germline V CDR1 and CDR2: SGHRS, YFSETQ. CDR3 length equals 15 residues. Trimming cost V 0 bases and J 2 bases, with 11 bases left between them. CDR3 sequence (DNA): TGCGCCAGCAGCTTGGGGATCAGCCTAAACACTGAAGCTTTCTTT. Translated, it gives CASSLGISLNTEAFF.

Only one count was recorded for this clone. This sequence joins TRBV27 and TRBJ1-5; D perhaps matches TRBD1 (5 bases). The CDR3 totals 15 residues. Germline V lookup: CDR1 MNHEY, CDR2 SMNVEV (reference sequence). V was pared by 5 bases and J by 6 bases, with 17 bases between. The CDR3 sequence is CASSEWTSGGQPQHF. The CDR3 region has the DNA TGTGCCAGCAGTGAATGGACTTCTGGGGGTCAGCCCCAGCATTTT.

DNA for the CDR3: TGTGCCAGCAGTCGGTCCTGGGGCTCCTACAATGAGCAGTTCTTC. Residues: CASSRSWGSYNEQFF. The chain employs TRBV27 and TRBJ2-1, with no clear D. There are 15 residues in the CDR3. Germline-derived CDR1 and CDR2 are MNHEY and SMNVEV (reference sequence). Trimming cost V 5 bases and J 0 bases, with 11 bases left between them.

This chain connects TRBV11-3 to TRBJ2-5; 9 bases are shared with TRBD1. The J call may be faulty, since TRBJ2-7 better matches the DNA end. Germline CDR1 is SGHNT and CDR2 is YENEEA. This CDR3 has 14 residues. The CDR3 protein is CASSFTGGVDEQYF. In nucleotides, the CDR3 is TGTGCCAGCAGCTTCACAGGGGGCGTCGACGAGCAGTACTTC.

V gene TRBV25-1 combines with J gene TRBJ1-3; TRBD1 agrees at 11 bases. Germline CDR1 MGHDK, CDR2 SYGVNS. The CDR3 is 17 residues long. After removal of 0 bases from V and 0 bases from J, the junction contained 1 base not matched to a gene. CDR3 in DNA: TGTGCCAGCAGTGAATACGGGACAGGGGGCTCTGGAAACACCATATATTTT. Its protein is CASSEYGTGGSGNTIYF.

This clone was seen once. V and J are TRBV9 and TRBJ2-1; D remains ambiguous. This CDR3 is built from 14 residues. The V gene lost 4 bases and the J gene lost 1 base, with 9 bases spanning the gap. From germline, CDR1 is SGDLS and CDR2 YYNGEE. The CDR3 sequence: CASSRGPSYNEQFF. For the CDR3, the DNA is TGTGCCAGCAGCCGTGGTCCATCCTACAATGAGCAGTTCTTC.

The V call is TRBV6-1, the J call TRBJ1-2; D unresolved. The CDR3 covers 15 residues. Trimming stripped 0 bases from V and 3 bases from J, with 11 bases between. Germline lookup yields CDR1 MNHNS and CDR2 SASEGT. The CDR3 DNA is TGTGCCAGCAGTGAAGCGGGGTTTAGGTACTATGGCTACACCTTC. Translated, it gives CASSEAGFRYYGYTF.

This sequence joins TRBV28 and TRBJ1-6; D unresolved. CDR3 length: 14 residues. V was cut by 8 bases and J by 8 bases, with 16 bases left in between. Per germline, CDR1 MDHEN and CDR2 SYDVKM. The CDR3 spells CASFGILPDSPLHF. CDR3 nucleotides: TGTGCCAGCTTCGGGATCCTTCCGGATTCACCCCTCCACTTT. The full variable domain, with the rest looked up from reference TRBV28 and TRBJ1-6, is DVKVTQSSRYLVKRTGEKVFLECVQDMDHENMFWYRQDPGLGLRLIYFSYDVKMKEKGDIPEGYSVSREKKERFSLILESASTNQTSMYLCASFGILPDSPLHFGNGTRLTVT.

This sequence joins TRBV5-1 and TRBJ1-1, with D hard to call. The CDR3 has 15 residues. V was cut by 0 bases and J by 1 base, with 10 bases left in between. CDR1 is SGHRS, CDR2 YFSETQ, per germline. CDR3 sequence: CASSLVTVGNTEAFF. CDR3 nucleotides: TGCGCCAGCAGCTTGGTTACGGTAGGGAACACTGAAGCTTTCTTT.

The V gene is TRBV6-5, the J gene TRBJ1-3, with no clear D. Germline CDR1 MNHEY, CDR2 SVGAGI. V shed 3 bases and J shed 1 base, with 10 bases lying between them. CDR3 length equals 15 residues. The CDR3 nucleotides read TGTGCCAGCAGTTATGGTTGGGATTCTGGAAACACCATATATTTT. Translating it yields CASSYGWDSGNTIYF.

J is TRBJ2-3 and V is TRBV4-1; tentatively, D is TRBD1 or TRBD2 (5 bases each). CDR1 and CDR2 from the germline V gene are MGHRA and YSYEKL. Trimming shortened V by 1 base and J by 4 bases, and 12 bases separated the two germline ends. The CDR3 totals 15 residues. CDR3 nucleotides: TGCGCCAGCAGCCAAGCATACGGGGCCGCAGATACGCAGTATTTT. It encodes CASSQAYGAADTQYF.

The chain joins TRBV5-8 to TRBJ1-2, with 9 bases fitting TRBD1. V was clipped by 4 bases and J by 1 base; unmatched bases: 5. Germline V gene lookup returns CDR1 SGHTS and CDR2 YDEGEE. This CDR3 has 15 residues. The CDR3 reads CASSTGGYSNYGYTF. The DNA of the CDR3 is TGTGCCAGCAGCACAGGGGGCTACAGTAACTATGGCTACACCTTC.

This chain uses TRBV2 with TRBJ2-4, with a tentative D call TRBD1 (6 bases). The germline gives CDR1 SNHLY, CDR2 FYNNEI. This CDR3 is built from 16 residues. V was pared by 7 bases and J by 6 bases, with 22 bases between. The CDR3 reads CASNPLQGDEANIQYF. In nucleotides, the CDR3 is TGTGCCAGCAACCCTTTACAGGGTGATGAGGCAAACATTCAGTACTTC.

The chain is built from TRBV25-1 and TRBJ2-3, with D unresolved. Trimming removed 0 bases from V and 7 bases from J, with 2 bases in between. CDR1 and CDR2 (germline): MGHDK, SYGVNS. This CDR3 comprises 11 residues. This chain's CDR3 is CASSEYYTQYF. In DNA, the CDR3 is TGTGCCAGCAGTGAATATTATACGCAGTATTTT.

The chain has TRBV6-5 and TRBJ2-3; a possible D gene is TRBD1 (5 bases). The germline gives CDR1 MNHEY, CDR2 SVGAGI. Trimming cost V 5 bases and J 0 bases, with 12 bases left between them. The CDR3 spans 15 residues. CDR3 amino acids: CASSRQGLSTDTQYF. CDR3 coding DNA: TGTGCCAGCAGTAGGCAGGGCCTAAGCACAGATACGCAGTATTTT.

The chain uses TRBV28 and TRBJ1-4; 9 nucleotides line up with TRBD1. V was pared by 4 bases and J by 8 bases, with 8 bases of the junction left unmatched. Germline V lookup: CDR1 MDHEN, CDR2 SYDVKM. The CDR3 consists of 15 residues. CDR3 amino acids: CASSSPSTGGEKLFF. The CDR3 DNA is TGTGCCAGCAGTTCCCCGTCGACAGGGGGGGAAAAACTGTTTTTT. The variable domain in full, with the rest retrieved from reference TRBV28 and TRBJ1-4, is DVKVTQSSRYLVKRTGEKVFLECVQDMDHENMFWYRQDPGLGLRLIYFSYDVKMKEKGDIPEGYSVSREKKERFSLILESASTNQTSMYLCASSSPSTGGEKLFFGSGTQLSVL.

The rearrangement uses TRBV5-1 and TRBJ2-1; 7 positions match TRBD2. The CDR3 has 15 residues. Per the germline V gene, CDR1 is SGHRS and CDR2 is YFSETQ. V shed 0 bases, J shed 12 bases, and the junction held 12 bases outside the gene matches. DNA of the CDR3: TGCGCCAGCAGCTTGGGACTAGCTAGACAAGGTGGGCAGTTCTTC. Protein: CASSLGLARQGGQFF.

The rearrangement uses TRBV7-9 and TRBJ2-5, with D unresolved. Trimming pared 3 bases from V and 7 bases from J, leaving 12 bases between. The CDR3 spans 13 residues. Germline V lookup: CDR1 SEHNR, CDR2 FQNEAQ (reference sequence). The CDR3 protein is CASSFTGLGTQYF. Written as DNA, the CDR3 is TGTGCCAGCAGCTTTACCGGGCTCGGGACCCAGTACTTC.